This TCR beta chain comes out of a study of T-cell memory formation after mild COVID-19. Regarding the study as a whole: Pre-infection memory already had some responding clones, implying cross-reactive memory joined. Contracting CD4+ clones were located mainly in CM and EM, and CD8+ clones in EMRA.

5'RACE with constant-segment primers yielded barcoded, UMI-tagged TCR alpha and TCR beta cDNA libraries. MiXCR was run by TCRdb on the 5' RACE reads, yielding one entry per CDR3 protein. The sample has 160,000 or so distinct CDR3 sequences, roughly a third seen once. The CDR3 sequence is 14 residues long. Germline CDR1 and CDR2: SGHDN and FVKESK. With 0 bases removed from V and 1 base from J, the gap between germline ends came to 6 bases. A word on this clonotype: Its specificity is unknown.

The chain carries TRBV14 and TRBJ2-5; D remains unclear. Source material: PBMCs or a T cell subset sorted from them (not recorded which). The clonotype originates from an adult woman who had mild COVID-19 (a few samples of this study predate the infection). Cell type and time point are not known. CDR3 in DNA: TGTGCCAGCAGCCAAGACCTCCTCCAAGAGACCCAGTACTTC. Its translation: CASSQDLLQETQYF.